A single sample gave rise to the 12 T cell receptor beta chains below, sequenced in a study of long-term antiretroviral therapy in people with HIV. The authors ran the immunoSEQ assay, v3.0, at survey level. Using immunoSEQ multiplex PCR, the repertoire was profiled, and TCRdb retains in-frame clones only, with some absent. The table records 20,000 to 30,000 clones, roughly 85% of them present only once. Sequencing used unsorted PBMCs, obtained 1.2 years after starting antiretroviral therapy. The receptors shown here come from a woman aged 40 to 50 with HIV.

This chain joins TRBV5-8 and TRBJ1-5, with no clear D. Germline V gene sequence: CDR1 SGHTS, CDR2 YDEGEE. V lost 3 bases to trimming and J lost 4 bases, with 5 bases between them. This CDR3 comprises 12 residues. As DNA, the CDR3 is TGTGCCAGCAGCTCGTGGAATCAGCCCCAGCATTTT. Translated: CASSSWNQPQHF.

The chain is built from TRBV27 and TRBJ1-2, with TRBD1 identical over 8 bases. The CDR3 runs 15 residues. The V gene's germline CDR1 is MNHEY and CDR2 SMNVEV (reference sequence). The V gene end was trimmed by 3 bases and the J gene end by 4 bases; junction bases not matched to a gene: 7. CDR3 sequence (DNA): TGTGCCAGCAGTTTCTCTCCGGGGACAGGCTATGGCTACACCTTC. Translating gives CASSFSPGTGYGYTF.

This chain connects TRBV9 to TRBJ1-1; D unresolved. CDR3 length: 14 amino acids. Germline CDR1 is SGDLS and CDR2 is YYNGEE. V was pared by 0 bases and J by 5 bases, with 11 bases between. The DNA of the CDR3 is TGTGCCAGCAGCGTAGGGGCAGATGATACTGAAGCTTTCTTT. It codes for CASSVGADDTEAFF. The complete variable domain, with remaining parts taken from reference TRBV9 and TRBJ1-1, reads DSGVTQTPKHLITATGQRVTLRCSPRSGDLSVYWYQQSLDQGLQFLIQYYNGEERAKGNILERFSAQQFPDLHSELNLSSLELGDSALYFCASSVGADDTEAFFGQGTRLTVV.

This clone was seen only a few times. The J gene is TRBJ1-2, the V gene TRBV30; 7 bases agree with TRBD1. This CDR3 spans 11 amino acids. Germline trimming cut 5 bases from V and 6 bases from J; bases unmatched to any gene: 3. CDR1 is GTSNPN, CDR2 SVGIG, per germline (reference sequence). Written as DNA, the CDR3 is TGTGCCTGGGTGGGACAGCATGGCTACACCTTC. Translating it yields CAWVGQHGYTF.

J is TRBJ2-2 and V is TRBV11-1, with TRBD2 matching over 13 bases. The length of the CDR3 is 19 residues. The V segment lost 1 base and the J segment 5 bases; nucleotides outside the gene matches: 10. From germline, CDR1 is SGHAT and CDR2 FQDESV (reference sequence). This chain's CDR3 is CASSLGRLAGGRGTGELFF. Here the CDR3 DNA reads TGTGCCAGCAGCTTAGGCCGACTAGCGGGAGGCCGGGGTACCGGGGAGCTGTTTTTT.

The chain combines TRBV4-1 with TRBJ1-4; the D is unclear. The germline V and J ends were trimmed by 6 bases and 7 bases, with 21 bases remaining between them. CDR3 length: 16 amino acids. Germline V gives CDR1 MGHRA, CDR2 YSYEKL. CDR3 in amino acids: CASRPTTWGGGEKLFF. Written as DNA, the CDR3 is TGCGCCAGCAGACCCACCACTTGGGGAGGAGGTGAAAAACTGTTTTTT.

This chain uses TRBV27 with TRBJ1-3; D is uncertain. The CDR3 extends over 12 amino acids. Germline loops: CDR1 MNHEY, CDR2 SMNVEV (reference sequence). The CDR3: CAGESRRNTIYF. As DNA, the CDR3 is TGTGCTGGGGAGTCTAGGAGAAACACCATATATTTT.

The chain is built from TRBV5-1 and TRBJ2-5, with 8 bases identical to TRBD2. The germline V gene encodes CDR1 SGHRS and CDR2 YFSETQ. The CDR3 runs to 14 residues. Germline trimming cut 4 bases from V and 1 base from J; bases unmatched to any gene: 3. In DNA form, the CDR3 reads TGCGCCAGCAGCGAAGGGACTAGCCAAGAGACCCAGTACTTC. It yields the protein CASSEGTSQETQYF.

The chain carries TRBV29-1 and TRBJ1-2, with D perhaps TRBD1 (5 bases). The CDR3 sequence is 15 residues long. Germline lookup yields CDR1 SQVTM and CDR2 ANQGSEA. Trimming left V 4 bases short and J 8 bases short, with 23 bases between. Here the CDR3 reads CSVVGDGLLVAGYTF. CDR3 DNA: TGCAGCGTTGTGGGGGACGGACTCCTCGTGGCGGGCTACACCTTC.

This rearrangement joins TRBV5-8 to TRBJ1-2; D ambiguous. The CDR3 consists of 16 residues. Per the germline V gene, CDR1 is SGHTS and CDR2 is YDEGEE. V lost 4 bases to trimming and J lost 0 bases, with 16 bases between them. CDR3 sequence: CASSRGFGTSNYGYTF. CDR3 sequence (DNA): TGTGCCAGCAGCCGTGGTTTTGGCACCTCTAACTATGGCTACACCTTC. Using reference TRBV5-8 and TRBJ1-2 for the parts outside the CDR3, the full variable domain is EAGVTQSPTHLIKTRGQQATLRCSPISGHTSVYWYQQALGLGLQFLLWYDEGEERNRGNFPPRFSGRQFPNYSSELNVNALELEDSALYLCASSRGFGTSNYGYTFGSGTRLTVV.

The chain recombines TRBV7-9 with TRBJ2-7; 7 nucleotides agree with TRBD1. The germline gives CDR1 SEHNR, CDR2 FQNEAQ (reference sequence). The junction had 10 bases not matched to a gene; V was cut back by 5 bases and J by 3 bases. The CDR3 covers 15 residues. This CDR3 is CASSLPGQLRYEQYF. The CDR3 bases are TGTGCCAGCAGCCTACCGGGACAGCTCCGCTACGAGCAGTACTTC.

This clone was seen a handful of times. This chain joins TRBV9 and TRBJ1-6, with D possibly TRBD1 on 5 matching bases. Germline CDR1 and CDR2: SGDLS and YYNGEE. The CDR3 runs to 14 residues. Trimming took off 0 bases at V and 5 bases at J, with 6 bases between the two ends. The CDR3 bases are TGTGCCAGCAGCGTAGGACAGAATAATTCACCCCTCCACTTT. Translated: CASSVGQNNSPLHF. Looking up the rest from reference TRBV9 and TRBJ1-6 gives the full variable domain: DSGVTQTPKHLITATGQRVTLRCSPRSGDLSVYWYQQSLDQGLQFLIQYYNGEERAKGNILERFSAQQFPDLHSELNLSSLELGDSALYFCASSVGQNNSPLHFGNGTRLTVT.